Below are 5 T cell receptor beta chains sequenced from a single sample in a study of blood T cell repertoires in COVID-19. The table came from immunoSEQ multiplex PCR; TCRdb's copy has only in-frame clones and leaves some out. The sample shows tens of thousands of clones, 65% to 90% of them seen only once. The sequenced sample consisted of peripheral blood. The source of these receptors is a woman aged 80 or over with COVID-19, enrolled during active disease.

V is TRBV5-1 and J is TRBJ1-1; a weak D match, TRBD1 (6 bases). Trimming removed 3 bases from V and 0 bases from J, with 12 bases in between. Per germline, CDR1 SGHRS and CDR2 YFSETQ. The CDR3 is made up of 15 amino acids. The CDR3 loop reads CASSWKDSMNTEAFF. DNA of the CDR3: TGCGCCAGCAGCTGGAAGGACAGCATGAACACTGAAGCTTTCTTT.

This chain uses TRBV19 with TRBJ2-6, with D possibly being TRBD2 (6 bases). CDR3 length: 17 residues. Trimming pared 1 base from V and 4 bases from J, leaving 14 bases between. Germline CDR1 LNHDA, CDR2 SQIVND (reference sequence). CDR3 bases: TGTGCCAGTAGTATAGGAGGGGAGGCCGTCGGGGCCAACGTCCTGACTTTC. Translation: CASSIGGEAVGANVLTF.

The rearrangement links TRBV7-2 to TRBJ2-6; D remains unclear. In germline, CDR1 is SGHTA, CDR2 FQGNSA. This CDR3 region has 15 residues. Deletions cut 5 bases from V and 0 bases from J, with 8 bases between. This CDR3 reads CASSPMISGANVLTF. For the CDR3, the DNA is TGTGCCAGCAGCCCTATGATCTCTGGGGCCAACGTCCTGACTTTC.

The V gene is TRBV30, the J gene TRBJ1-5; D remains ambiguous. CDR3 size: 15 residues. Per germline, CDR1 GTSNPN and CDR2 SVGIG (reference sequence). Trimming removed 2 bases at V and 10 bases at J, with 21 bases between. CDR3 bases: TGTGCCTGGAGTCCCTCACCAGGAGTTAGCGGACCCCAGCATTTT. Amino acid sequence: CAWSPSPGVSGPQHF.

The chain has TRBV30 and TRBJ1-2; perhaps TRBD1 as D (5 bases). V lost 3 bases and J lost 4, with 12 bases in between. CDR3 length: 13 residues. Germline V gives CDR1 GTSNPN, CDR2 SVGIG (reference sequence). The CDR3, as DNA: TGTGCCTGGAGATTGGGGGGTGGCTATGGCTACACCTTC. This codes for CAWRLGGGYGYTF. Variable domain in full (rest from reference TRBV30 and TRBJ1-2): SQTIHQWPATLVQPVGSPLSLECTVEGTSNPNLYWYRQAAGRGLQLLFYSVGIGQISSEVPQNLSASRPQDRQFILSSKKLLLSDSGFYLCAWRLGGGYGYTFGSGTRLTVV.